This T cell receptor beta chain came from a study of OX40 agonist ivuxolimab in advanced cancers. Study overall: Every 2 weeks, patients got intravenous ivuxolimab at one of six dose levels (0.01-10 mg/kg). The diagnoses of dose-escalation patients were hepatocellular carcinoma, melanoma, renal cell or head and neck cancer. In three patients, partial responses were observed, one with hepatocellular carcinoma and two with cutaneous melanoma.

Only in-frame clones appear in the TCRdb table, and some are missing; sequencing was by immunoSEQ multiplex PCR. The sample comprises 60,000 to 75,000 clones, 84% of which are singletons, and 25% to 35% rests with the top ten. The CDR3 runs to 15 residues. CDR1 is SGHDN, CDR2 FVKESK, per germline. V shed 2 bases and J shed 2 bases, with 10 bases lying between them. Sequenced here: CD4+ or CD8+ T cells sorted from blood, sampled in a trial of the OX40 agonist ivuxolimab. This receptor was taken from an adult with an advanced solid tumor such as melanoma, head and neck, liver or kidney cancer. The chain joins TRBV14 to TRBJ1-3; D not certain. This chain's CDR3 is CASSQNSVPGNTIYF. The CDR3 nucleotides read TGTGCCAGCAGCCAAAATTCGGTGCCTGGAAACACCATATATTTT. Full variable domain (rest looked up from reference TRBV14 and TRBJ1-3): EAGVTQFPSHSVIEKGQTVTLRCDPISGHDNLYWYRRVMGKEIKFLLHFVKESKQDESGMPNNRFLAERTGGTYSTLKVQPAELEDSGVYFCASSQNSVPGNTIYFGEGSWLTVV.